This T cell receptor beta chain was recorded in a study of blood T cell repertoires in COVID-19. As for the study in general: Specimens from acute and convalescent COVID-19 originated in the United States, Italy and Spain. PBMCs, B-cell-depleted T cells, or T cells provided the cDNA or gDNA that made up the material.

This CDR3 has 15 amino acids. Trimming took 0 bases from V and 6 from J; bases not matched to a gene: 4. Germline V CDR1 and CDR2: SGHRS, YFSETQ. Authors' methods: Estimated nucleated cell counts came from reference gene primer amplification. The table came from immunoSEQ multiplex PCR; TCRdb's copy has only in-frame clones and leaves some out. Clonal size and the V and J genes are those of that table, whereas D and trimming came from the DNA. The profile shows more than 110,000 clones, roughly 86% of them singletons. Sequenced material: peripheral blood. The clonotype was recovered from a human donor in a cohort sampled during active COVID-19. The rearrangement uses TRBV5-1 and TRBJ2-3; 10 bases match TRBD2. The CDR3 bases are TGCGCCAGCAGCTTGGCGCTTAGCGGGGGGGATACGCAGTATTTT. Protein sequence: CASSLALSGGDTQYF.